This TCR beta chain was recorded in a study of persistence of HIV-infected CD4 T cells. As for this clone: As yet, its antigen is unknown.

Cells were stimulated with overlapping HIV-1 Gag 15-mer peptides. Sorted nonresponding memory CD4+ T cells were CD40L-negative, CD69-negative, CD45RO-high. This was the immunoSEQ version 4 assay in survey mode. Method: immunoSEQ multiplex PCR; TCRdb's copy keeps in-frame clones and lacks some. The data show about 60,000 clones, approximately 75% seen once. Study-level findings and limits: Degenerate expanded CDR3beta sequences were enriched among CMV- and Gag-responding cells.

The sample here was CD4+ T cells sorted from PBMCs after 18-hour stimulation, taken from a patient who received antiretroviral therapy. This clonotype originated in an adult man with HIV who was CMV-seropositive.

CDR3: CASSTKYPGAAQYF. The CDR3 DNA reads as TGTGCCAGCAGCACTAAGTATCCCGGGGCAGCGCAGTACTTC. The V gene is TRBV6-5, the J gene TRBJ2-7; D is perhaps TRBD1 or TRBD2 (5 bases each). CDR1 and CDR2 (germline): MNHEY, SVGAGI. Between the trimmed V and J ends, which lost 6 bases and 9 bases, there was a span of 21 bases. This CDR3 is built from 14 residues.